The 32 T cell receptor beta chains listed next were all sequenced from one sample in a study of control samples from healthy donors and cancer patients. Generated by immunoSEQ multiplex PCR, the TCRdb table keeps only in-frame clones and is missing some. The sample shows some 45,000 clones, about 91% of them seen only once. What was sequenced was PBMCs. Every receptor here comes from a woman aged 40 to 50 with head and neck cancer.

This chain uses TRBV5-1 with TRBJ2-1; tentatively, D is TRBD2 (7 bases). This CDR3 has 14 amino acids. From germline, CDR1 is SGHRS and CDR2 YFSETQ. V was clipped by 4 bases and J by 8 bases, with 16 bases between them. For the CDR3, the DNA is TGCGCCAGCAGCCTGGAGGGGGGAGGGTATGAGCAGTTCTTC. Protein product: CASSLEGGGYEQFF. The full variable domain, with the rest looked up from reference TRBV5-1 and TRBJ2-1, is KAGVTQTPRYLIKTRGQQVTLSCSPISGHRSVSWYQQTPGQGLQFLFEYFSETQRNKGNFPGRFSGRQFSNSRSEMNVSTLELGDSALYLCASSLEGGGYEQFFGPGTRLTVL.

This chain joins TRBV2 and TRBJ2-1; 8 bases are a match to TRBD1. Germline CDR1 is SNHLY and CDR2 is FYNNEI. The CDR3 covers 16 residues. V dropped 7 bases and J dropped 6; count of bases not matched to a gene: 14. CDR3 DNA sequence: TGTGCCAGCACCGCTACACCCGGGACAGGTATCAATGAGCAGTTCTTC. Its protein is CASTATPGTGINEQFF. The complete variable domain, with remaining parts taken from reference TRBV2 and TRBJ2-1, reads EPEVTQTPSHQVTQMGQEVILRCVPISNHLYFYWYRQILGQKVEFLVSFYNNEISEKSEIFDDQFSVERPDGSNFTLKIRSTKLEDSAMYFCASTATPGTGINEQFFGPGTRLTVL.

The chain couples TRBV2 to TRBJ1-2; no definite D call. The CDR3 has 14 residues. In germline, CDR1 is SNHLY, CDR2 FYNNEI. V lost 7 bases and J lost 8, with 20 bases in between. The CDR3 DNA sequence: TGTGCCAGCATTATCGGTGTTGAGTCGGTCGGCTACACCTTC. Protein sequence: CASIIGVESVGYTF. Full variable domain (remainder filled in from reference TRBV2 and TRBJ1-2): EPEVTQTPSHQVTQMGQEVILRCVPISNHLYFYWYRQILGQKVEFLVSFYNNEISEKSEIFDDQFSVERPDGSNFTLKIRSTKLEDSAMYFCASIIGVESVGYTFGSGTRLTVV.

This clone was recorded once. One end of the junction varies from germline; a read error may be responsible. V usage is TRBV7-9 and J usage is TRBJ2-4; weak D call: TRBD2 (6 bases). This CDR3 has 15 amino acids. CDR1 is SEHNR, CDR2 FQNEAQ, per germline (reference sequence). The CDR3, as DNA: TGTGCCAGCAGCCTAGCGACGTTAGCCAAAAACATTCAGTACTTC. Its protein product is CASSLATLAKNIQYF.

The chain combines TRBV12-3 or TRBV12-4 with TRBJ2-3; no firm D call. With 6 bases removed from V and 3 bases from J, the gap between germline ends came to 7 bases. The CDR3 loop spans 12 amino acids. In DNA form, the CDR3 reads TGTGCCAGCAGGCGGTGGACAGATACGCAGTATTTT. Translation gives CASRRWTDTQYF.

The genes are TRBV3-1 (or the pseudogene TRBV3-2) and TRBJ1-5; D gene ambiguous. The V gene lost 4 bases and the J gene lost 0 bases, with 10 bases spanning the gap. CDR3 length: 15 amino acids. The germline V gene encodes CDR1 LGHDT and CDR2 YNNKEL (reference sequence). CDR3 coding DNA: TGTGCCAGCAGCCGAGGAGGTAATAGCAATCAGCCCCAGCATTTT. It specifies CASSRGGNSNQPQHF.

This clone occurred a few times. This chain's CDR3 is CAWRTGGTGELFF. CDR3 DNA sequence: TGTGCCTGGAGGACAGGGGGCACCGGGGAGCTGTTTTTT. V and J are TRBV30 and TRBJ2-2; 9 bases agree with TRBD1. V lost 3 bases to trimming and J lost 4 bases; unmatched junction nucleotides: 0. The CDR3 has 13 residues. CDR1 GTSNPN and CDR2 SVGIG come from the germline V gene (reference sequence).

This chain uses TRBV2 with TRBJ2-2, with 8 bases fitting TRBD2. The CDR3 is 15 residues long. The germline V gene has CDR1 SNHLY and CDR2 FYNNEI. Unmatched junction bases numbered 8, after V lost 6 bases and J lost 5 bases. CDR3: CASRVSGGVTGELFF. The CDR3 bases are TGTGCCAGCAGAGTCAGCGGGGGAGTAACCGGGGAGCTGTTTTTT.

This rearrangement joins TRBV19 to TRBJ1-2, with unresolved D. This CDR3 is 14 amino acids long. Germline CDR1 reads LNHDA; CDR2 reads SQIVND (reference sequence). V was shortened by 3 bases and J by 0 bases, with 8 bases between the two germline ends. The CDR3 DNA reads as TGTGCCAGTAGTATCGCCACCTCTAACTATGGCTACACCTTC. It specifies CASSIATSNYGYTF.

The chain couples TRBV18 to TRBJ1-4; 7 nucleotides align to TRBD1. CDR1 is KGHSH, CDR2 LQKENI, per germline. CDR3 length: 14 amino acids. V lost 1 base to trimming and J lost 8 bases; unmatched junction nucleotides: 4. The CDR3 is CASSPQGAGEKLFF. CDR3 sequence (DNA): TGTGCCAGCTCACCACAGGGGGCCGGGGAAAAACTGTTTTTT.

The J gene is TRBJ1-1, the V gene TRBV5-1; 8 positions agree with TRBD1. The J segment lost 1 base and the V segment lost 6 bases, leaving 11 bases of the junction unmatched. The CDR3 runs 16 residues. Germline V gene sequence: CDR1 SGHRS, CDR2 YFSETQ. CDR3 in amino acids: CASMVETGAPNTEAFF. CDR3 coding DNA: TGCGCCAGCATGGTTGAGACAGGGGCGCCGAACACTGAAGCTTTCTTT.

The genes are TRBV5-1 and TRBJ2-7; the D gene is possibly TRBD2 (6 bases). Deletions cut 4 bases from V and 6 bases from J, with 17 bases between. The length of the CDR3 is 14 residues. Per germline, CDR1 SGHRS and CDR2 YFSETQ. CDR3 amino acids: CASSKAGVEFEQYF. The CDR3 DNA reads TGCGCCAGCAGCAAAGCGGGTGTCGAGTTCGAGCAGTACTTC.

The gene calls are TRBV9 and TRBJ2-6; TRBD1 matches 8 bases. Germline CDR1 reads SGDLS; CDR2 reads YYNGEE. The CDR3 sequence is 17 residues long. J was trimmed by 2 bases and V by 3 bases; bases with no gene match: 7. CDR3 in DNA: TGTGCCAGCAGCGCAGTGACAGGGGCGACTGGGGCCAACGTCCTGACTTTC. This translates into CASSAVTGATGANVLTF.

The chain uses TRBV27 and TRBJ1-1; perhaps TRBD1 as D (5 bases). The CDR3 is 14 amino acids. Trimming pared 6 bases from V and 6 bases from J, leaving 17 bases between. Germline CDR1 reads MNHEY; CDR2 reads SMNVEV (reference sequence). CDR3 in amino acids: CASSRLQVTSEAFF. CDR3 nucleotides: TGTGCCAGCAGCCGACTACAGGTTACCTCTGAAGCTTTCTTT.

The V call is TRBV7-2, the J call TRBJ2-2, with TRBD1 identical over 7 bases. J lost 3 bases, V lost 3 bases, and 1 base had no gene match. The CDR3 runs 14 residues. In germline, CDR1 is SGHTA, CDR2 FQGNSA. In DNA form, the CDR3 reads TGTGCCAGCAGCTTCGGGACAGACACCGGGGAGCTGTTTTTT. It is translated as CASSFGTDTGELFF.

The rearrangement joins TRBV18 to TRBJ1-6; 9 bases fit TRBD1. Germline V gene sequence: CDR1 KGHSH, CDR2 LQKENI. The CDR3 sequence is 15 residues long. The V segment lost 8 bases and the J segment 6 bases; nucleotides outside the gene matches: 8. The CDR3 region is CASANRTGVNSPLHF. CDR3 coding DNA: TGTGCCAGCGCAAACAGGACAGGGGTTAATTCACCCCTCCACTTT.

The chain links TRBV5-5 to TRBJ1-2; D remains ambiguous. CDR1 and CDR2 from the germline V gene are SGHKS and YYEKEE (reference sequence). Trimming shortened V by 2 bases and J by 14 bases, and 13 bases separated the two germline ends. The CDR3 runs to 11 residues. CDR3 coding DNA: TGTGCCAGCAGCTTTATTACGGATGAAACCTTC. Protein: CASSFITDETF.

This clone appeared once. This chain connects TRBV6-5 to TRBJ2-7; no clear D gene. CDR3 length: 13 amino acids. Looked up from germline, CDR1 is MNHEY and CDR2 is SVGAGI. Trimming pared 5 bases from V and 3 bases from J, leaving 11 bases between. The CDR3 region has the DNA TGTGCCAGCAGTCTCAACTGGGGCTACGAGCAGTACTTC. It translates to CASSLNWGYEQYF.

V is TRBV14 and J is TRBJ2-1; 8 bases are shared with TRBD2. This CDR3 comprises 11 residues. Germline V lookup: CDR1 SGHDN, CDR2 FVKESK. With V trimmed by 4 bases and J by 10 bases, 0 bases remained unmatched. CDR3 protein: CASSRGGEQFF. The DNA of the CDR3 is TGTGCCAGCAGCCGCGGGGGGGAGCAGTTCTTC.

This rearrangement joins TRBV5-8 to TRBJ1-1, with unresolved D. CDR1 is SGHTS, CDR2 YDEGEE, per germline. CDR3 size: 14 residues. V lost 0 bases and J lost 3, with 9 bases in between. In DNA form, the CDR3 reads TGTGCCAGCAGCTTGGGGGCGGGAGACACTGAAGCTTTCTTT. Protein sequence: CASSLGAGDTEAFF.

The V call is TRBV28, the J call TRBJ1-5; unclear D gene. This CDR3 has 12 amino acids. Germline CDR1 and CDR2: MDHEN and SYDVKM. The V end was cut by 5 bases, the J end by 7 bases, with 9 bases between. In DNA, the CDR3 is TGTGCCAGCAGTATAACAGAGCAGCCCCAGCATTTT. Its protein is CASSITEQPQHF.

The CDR3 nucleotides read TGTGCCAGCAGTTTGATCCACGGCGCAGATACGCAGTATTTT. It codes for CASSLIHGADTQYF. V usage is TRBV28 and J usage is TRBJ2-3, with D uncertain. V gave up 3 bases and J gave up 4 bases, with 11 bases separating them. This CDR3 contains 14 residues. From germline, CDR1 is MDHEN and CDR2 SYDVKM.

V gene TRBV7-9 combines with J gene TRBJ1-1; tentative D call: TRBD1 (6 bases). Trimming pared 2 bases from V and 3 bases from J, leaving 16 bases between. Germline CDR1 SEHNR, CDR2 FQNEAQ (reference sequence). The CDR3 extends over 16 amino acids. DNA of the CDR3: TGTGCCAGCAGCTTAAAGGCAGGGGTTCTGTACACTGAAGCTTTCTTT. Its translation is CASSLKAGVLYTEAFF.

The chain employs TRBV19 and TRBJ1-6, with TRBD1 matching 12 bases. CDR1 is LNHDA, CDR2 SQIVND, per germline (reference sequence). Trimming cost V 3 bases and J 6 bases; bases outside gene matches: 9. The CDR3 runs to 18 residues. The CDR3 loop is CASSIPGTGGAPNSPLHF. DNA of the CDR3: TGTGCCAGTAGTATCCCCGGGACAGGGGGCGCGCCTAATTCACCCCTCCACTTT.

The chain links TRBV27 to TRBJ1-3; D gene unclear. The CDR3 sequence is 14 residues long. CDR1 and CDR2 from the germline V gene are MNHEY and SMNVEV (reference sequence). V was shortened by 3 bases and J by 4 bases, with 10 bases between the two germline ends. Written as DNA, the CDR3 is TGTGCCAGCAGTTTCCGCGGAGGAGGAAACACCATATATTTT. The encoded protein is CASSFRGGGNTIYF.

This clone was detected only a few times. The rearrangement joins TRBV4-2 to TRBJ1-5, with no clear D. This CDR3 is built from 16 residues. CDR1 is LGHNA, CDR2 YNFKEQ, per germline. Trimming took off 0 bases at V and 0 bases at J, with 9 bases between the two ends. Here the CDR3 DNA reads TGTGCCAGCAGCCAAGAATGGGGAGTTAGCAATCAGCCCCAGCATTTT. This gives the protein CASSQEWGVSNQPQHF.

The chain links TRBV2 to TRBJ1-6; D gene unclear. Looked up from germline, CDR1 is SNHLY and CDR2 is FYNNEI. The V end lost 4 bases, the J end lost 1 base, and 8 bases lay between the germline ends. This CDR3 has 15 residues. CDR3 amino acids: CASSVQDSYNSPLHF. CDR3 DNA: TGTGCCAGCAGTGTCCAGGATTCCTATAATTCACCCCTCCACTTT.

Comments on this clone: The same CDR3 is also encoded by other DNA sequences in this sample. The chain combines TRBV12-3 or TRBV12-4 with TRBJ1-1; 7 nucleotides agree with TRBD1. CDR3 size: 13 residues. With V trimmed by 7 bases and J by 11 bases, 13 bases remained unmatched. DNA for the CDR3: TGTGCCAGCACTCAGGGGGGGGCGGTGGGGGCTTTCTTT. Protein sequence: CASTQGGAVGAFF.

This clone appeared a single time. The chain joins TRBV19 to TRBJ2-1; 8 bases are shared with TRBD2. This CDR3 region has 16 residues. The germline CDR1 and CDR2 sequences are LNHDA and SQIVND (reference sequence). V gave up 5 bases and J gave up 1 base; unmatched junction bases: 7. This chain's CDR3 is CASSGPRLASYNEQFF. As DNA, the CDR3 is TGTGCCAGTAGTGGCCCCAGACTAGCGTCCTACAATGAGCAGTTCTTC. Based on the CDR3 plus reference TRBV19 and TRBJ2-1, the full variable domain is DGGITQSPKYLFRKEGQNVTLSCEQNLNHDAMYWYRQDPGQGLRLIYYSQIVNDFQKGDIAEGYSVSREKKESFPLTVTSAQKNPTAFYLCASSGPRLASYNEQFFGPGTRLTVL.

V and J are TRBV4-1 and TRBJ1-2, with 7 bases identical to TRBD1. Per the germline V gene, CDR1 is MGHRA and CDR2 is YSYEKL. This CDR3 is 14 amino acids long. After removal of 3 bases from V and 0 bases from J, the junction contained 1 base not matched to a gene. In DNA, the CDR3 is TGCGCCAGCAGCCACGGGACAGCTAACTATGGCTACACCTTC. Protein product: CASSHGTANYGYTF.

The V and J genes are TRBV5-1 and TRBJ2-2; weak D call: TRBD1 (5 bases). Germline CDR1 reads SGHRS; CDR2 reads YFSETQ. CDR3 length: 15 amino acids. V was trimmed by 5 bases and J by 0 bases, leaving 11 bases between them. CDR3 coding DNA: TGCGCCAGCAGTCAACAGGAGCCGAACACCGGGGAGCTGTTTTTT. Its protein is CASSQQEPNTGELFF.

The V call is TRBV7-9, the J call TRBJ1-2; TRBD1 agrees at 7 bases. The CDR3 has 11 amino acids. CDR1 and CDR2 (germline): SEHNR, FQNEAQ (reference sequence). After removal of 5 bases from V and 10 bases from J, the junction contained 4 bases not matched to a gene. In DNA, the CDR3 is TGTGCCAGCAGCAGTGGACAGGTCTACACCTTC. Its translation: CASSSGQVYTF.